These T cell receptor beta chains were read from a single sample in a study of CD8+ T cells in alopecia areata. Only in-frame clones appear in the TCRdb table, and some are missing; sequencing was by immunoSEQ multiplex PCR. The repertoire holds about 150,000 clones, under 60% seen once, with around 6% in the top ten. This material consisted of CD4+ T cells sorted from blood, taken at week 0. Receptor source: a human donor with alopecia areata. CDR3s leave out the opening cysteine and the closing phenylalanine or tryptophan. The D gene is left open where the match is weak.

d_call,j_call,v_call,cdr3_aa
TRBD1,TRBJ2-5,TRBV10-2,ASSGQSYETQY
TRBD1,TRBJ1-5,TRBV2,ASSEQGANQPQH
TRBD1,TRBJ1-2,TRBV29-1,SVEHRGNYGYT
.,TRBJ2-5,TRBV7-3,AKETQY
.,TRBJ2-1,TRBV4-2,ASSPQYSFTYNEQF
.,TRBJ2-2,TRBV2,ASSYQNTGELF
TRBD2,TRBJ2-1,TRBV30,AWRPGTSGGYNEQF
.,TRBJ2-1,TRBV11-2,ASSLVLAAGWEQF
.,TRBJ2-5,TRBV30,AWSVLSRQETQY
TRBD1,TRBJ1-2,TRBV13,ASSRILQGADGYT
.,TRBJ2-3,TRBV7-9,ASRPIADTQY
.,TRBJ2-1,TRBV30,AWRKRHNEQF
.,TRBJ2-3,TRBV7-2,ASSFKGFTDTQY
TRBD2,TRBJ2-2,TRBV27,ASSFVSGGFGELF
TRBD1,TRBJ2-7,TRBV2,ASRLTGGSDEQY
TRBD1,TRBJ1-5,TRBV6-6,ASSTAGGPTAQPQH
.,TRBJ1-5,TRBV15,ATSRTFTVGSNQPQH
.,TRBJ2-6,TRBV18,ASSPGYQSSGANVLT
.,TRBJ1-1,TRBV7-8,ASSLGGTGATAF
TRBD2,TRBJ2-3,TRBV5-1,ASSLREAGAPHTQY
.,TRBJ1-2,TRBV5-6,ASSPRDRLGYGYT
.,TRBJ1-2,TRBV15,ATSRVRGLVYGYT
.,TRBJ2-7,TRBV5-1,ASSKAGAPEQY
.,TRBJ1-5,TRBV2,ASSLASNQPQH
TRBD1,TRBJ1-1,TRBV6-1,ASSERGLLNTEAF
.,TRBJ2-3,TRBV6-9,ASTHGYGTDTQY
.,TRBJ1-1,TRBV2,ASSSEGFEAF
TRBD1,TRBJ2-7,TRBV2,ASSSTGGPYEQY
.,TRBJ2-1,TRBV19,ASSGSLANSYNEQF
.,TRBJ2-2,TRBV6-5,ASGSRAPETGELF
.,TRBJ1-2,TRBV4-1,ASSHPPGKEGLGYT
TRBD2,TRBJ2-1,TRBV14,ASSHIAGRRRNEQF
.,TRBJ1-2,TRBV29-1,SVEKGSASGYT
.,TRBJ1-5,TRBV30,AWSARAQPQH
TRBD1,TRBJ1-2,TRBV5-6,ASSLTGVGGYT
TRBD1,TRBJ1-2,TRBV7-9,ASSPGWTGDGGYT
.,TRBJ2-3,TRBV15,ATSRDRVTDTQY
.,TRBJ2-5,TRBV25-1,ASSEPGKRETQH
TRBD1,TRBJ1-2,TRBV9,ASSVGGTGPNYGYT
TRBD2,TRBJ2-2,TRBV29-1,SGHSGGLNTGELF
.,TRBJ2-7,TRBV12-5,ASGPGGSYEQY
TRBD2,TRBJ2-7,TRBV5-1,ASSLGTSGGLVEQY
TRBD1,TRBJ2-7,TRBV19,ASSIGDRGQSFSYEQY
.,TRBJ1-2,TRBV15,ATSRDPVTPVGYT
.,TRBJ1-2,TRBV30,AYTPRERLGYT
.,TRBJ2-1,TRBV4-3,ASSRSWVRGHEQF
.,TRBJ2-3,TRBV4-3,ASSRRLGDTQY
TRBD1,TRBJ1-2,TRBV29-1,SVEATGVGYT
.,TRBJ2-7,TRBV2,ASRETPSSYEQY
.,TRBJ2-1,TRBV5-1,ASSHPPRDYNEQF
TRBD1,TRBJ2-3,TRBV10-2,ASSDGRGRTQY
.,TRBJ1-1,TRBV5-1,ASSSGRGAKNTEAF
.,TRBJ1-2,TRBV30,AWSGSRELRYGYT
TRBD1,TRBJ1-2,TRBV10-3,AIRGQGANYGYT
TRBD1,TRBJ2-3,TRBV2,ATPRDRLSTDTQY
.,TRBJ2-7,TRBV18,ASSPPVAEEQY